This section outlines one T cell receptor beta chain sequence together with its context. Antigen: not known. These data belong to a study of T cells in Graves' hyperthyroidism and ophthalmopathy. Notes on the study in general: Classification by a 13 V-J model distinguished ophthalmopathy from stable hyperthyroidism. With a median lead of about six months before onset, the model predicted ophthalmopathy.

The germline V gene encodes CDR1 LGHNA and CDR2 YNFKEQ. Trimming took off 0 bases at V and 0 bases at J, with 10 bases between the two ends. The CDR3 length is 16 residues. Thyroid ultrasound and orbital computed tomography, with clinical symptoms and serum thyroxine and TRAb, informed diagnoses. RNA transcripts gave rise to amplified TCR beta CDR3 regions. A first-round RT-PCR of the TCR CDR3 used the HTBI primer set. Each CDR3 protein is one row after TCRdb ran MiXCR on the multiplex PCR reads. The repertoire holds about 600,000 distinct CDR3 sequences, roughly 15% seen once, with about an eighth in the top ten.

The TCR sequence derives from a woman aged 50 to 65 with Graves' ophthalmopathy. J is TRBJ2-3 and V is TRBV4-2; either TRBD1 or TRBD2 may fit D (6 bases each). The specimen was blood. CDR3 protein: CASSQEGGGSTDTQYF. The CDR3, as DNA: TGTGCCAGCAGCCAAGAAGGAGGGGGAAGCACAGATACGCAGTATTTT.